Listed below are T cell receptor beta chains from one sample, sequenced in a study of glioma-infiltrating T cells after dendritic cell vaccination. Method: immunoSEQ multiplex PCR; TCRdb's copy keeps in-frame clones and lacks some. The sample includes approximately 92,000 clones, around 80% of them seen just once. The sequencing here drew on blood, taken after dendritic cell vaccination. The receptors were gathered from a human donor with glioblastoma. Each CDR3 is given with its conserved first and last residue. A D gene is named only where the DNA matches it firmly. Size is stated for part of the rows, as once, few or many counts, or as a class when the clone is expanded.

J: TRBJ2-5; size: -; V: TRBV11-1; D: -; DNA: TGTGCCAGCAGCCAGGGGGGCCCCGGGTCCCAAGAGACCCAGTACTTC; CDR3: CASSQGGPGSQETQYF
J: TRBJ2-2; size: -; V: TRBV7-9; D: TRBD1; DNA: TGTGCCAGCAGCTTCGAGAGGGGGCGCCCCGGGGAGCTGTTTTTT; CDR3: CASSFERGRPGELFF
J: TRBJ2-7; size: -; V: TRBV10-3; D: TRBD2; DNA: TGTGCCATCAGTGAGTCCCGACTAGCGCAGTACTTC; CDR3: CAISESRLAQYF
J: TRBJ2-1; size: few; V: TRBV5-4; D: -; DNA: TGTGCCAGCAGCCTCGCTACTGAAAATGAGCAGTTCTTC; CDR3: CASSLATENEQFF
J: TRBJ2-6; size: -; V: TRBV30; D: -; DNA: TGTGCCCTAAACAGGGCTGGGGCCAACGTCCTGACTTTC; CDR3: CALNRAGANVLTF
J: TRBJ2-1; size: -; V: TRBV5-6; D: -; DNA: TGTGCCAGCAGCTTGGCCGGTGAGCAGTTCTTC; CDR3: CASSLAGEQFF
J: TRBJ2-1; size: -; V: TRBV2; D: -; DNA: TGTGCCAGCAAACAGGGCCTATACAATGAGCAGTTCTTC; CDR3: CASKQGLYNEQFF
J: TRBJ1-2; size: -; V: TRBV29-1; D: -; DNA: TGCAGCGCTCGGCCCTCTCCTGGCGGAGGCTACACCTTC; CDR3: CSARPSPGGGYTF
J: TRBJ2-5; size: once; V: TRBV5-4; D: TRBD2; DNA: TGTGCCAGCAGCTTGCCCGAGACGGGGGGGCGGACCCAGTACTTC; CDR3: CASSLPETGGRTQYF
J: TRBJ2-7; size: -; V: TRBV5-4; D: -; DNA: TGTGCCAGCAGCTCGGGCCCAGGACTCGCCTCCTACGAGCAGTACTTC; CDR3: CASSSGPGLASYEQYF
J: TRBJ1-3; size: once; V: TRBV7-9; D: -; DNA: TGTGCCAGCAGCTCCCCATCAGGGGTCTCTGGAAACACCATATATTTT; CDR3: CASSSPSGVSGNTIYF
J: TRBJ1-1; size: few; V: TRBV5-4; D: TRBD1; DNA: TGTGCCAGCAGCTTGGGGACAGGGGGCGTTGGCACTGAAGCTTTCTTT; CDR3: CASSLGTGGVGTEAFF
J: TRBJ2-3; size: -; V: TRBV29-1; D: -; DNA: TGCAGCGTCCTTAGGAGGGGGGGGTCTTCCACAGATACGCAGTATTTT; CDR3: CSVLRRGGSSTDTQYF
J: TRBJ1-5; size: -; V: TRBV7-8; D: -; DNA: TGTGCCAGCAGCTTAGTACAGGGTGGAAAGCATTTT; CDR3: CASSLVQGGKHF
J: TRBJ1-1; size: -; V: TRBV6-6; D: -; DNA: TGTGCCAGCAGGTATCCCACACTGAACACTGAAGCTTTCTTT; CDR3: CASRYPTLNTEAFF
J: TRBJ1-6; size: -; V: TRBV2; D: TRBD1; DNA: TGTGCCAGCAGTCGGGACAGGGGTGGATCACCCCTCCACTTT; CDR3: CASSRDRGGSPLHF
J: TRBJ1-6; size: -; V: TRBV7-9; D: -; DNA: TGTGCCAGCAGTCAAACTACAGGGATTTCACCCCTCCACTTT; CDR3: CASSQTTGISPLHF
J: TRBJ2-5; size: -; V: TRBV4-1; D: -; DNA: TGCGCCAGCAGCCCCTCTCCCGGGGGGCCCTATTGGGCCCAGTACTTC; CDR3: CASSPSPGGPYWAQYF
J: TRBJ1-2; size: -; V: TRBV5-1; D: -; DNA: TGCGCCAGCAGTAGGGGGGGCTCCGAGAACTATGGCTACACCTTC; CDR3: CASSRGGSENYGYTF
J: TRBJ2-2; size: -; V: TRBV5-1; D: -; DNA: TGCGCCAGCAGCTTGTTGGCAGGTTGGGCCGGGGAGCTGTTTTTT; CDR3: CASSLLAGWAGELFF
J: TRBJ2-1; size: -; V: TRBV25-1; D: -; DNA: TGTGCCAGCAGTAGGGAGACAGGGAGGTACAATGAGCAGTTCTTC; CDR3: CASSRETGRYNEQFF
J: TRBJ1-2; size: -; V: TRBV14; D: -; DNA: TGTGCCAGCAGCCAAGCCCTAACCATCGGCTACACCTTC; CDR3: CASSQALTIGYTF
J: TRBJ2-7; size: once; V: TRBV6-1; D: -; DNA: TGTGCCAGCAGTGCCCGACGGGGAACTGGGGAGCAGTACTTC; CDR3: CASSARRGTGEQYF
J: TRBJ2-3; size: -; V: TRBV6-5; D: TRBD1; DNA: TGTGCCAGCAGTTACATTCAGGGGGTAACAGATACGCAGTATTTT; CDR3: CASSYIQGVTDTQYF
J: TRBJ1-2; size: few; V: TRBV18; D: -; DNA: TGTGCCAGCTCACATATACGGGACAATGGCTACACCTTC; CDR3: CASSHIRDNGYTF
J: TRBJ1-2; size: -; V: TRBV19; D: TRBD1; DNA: TGTGCCAGTAGTGCTATTCGCGACTTAAGACCGGGAGGGGGCGGCTACACCTTC; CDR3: CASSAIRDLRPGGGGYTF
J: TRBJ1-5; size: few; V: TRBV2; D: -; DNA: TGTGCCAGCAGCCGTCAATCAGCCCAGCATTTT; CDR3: CASSRQSAQHF
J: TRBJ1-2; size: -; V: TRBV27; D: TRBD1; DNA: TGTGCCAGCAGTTTAGGGGGACAGGGTAGAGGCTACACCTTC; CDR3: CASSLGGQGRGYTF
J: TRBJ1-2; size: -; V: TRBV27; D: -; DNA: TGTGCCACTTCTCGGCAGGGACTAGGCTACACCTTC; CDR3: CATSRQGLGYTF
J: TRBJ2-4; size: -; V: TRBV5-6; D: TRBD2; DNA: TGTGCCAGCAGCTCCCTCGGGGGGGAAAACATTCAGTACTTC; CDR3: CASSSLGGENIQYF
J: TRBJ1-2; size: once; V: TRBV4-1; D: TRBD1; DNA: TGCGCCAGCAGCCAAGATCTTGGTCAGGGGGTTAACTATGGCTACACCTTC; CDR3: CASSQDLGQGVNYGYTF
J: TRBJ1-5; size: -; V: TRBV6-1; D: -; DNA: TGTGCCAGCAGTGAAGCAACAGGGTTGGGCCAGCCCCAGCATTTT; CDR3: CASSEATGLGQPQHF
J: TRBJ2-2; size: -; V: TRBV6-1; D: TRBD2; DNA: TGTGCCAGCAGTGTAGGAGCGGGAGGGGAGCTGTTTTTT; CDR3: CASSVGAGGELFF
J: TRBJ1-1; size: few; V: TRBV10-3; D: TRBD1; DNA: TGTGCCATCAGCCAAACAGGGGGGAACACTGAAGCTTTCTTT; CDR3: CAISQTGGNTEAFF
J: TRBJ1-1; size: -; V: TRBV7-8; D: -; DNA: TGTGCCAGCAGCTGGGGGACATCTGAAGCTTTCTTT; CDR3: CASSWGTSEAFF
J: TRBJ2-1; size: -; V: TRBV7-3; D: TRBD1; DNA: TGTGCCAGCAGCGAGACAGGGGGCGGTGAGCAGTTCTTC; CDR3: CASSETGGGEQFF
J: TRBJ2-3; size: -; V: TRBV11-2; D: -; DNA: TGTGCCAGCAGCCCTAGCTCTCCCACAGATACGCAGTATTTT; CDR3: CASSPSSPTDTQYF
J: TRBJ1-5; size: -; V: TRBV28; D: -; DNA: TGTGCCAGCAGTTTAAGGCTTGCTTTAGGGAGTCAGCCCCAGCATTTT; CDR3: CASSLRLALGSQPQHF
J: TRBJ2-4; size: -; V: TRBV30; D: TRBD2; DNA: TGTGCCTGGAGCAAGACTAGCCGGATTCAGTACTTC; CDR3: CAWSKTSRIQYF
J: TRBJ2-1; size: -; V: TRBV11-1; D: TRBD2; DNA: TGTGCCAGCAGCCTAGGGATCAGATTTGCTAGCGGGTCCTACAATGAGCAGTTCTTC; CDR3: CASSLGIRFASGSYNEQFF
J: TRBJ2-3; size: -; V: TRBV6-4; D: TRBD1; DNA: TGTGCCAGCAGTGTATTAGGAGGGACAGGGGTGTGTTCCATGACAGATACGCAGTATTTT; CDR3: CASSVLGGTGVCSMTDTQYF
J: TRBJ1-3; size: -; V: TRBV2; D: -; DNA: TGTGCCAGCAGACCGTCCAGCTTTGGGAGCACCATATATTTT; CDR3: CASRPSSFGSTIYF
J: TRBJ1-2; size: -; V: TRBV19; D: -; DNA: TGTGCCAGTGCCAGGGGAAACGTAAACTATGGCTACACCTTC; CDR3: CASARGNVNYGYTF